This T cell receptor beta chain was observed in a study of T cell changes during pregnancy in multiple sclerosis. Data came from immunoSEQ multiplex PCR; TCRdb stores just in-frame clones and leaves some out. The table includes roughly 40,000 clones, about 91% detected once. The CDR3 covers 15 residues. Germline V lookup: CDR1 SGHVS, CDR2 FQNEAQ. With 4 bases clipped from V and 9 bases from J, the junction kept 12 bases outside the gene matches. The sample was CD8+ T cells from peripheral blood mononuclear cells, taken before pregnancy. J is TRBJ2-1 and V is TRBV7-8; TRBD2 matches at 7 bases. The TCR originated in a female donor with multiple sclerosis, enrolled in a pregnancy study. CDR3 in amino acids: CASSSGLGMESEQFF. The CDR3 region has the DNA TGTGCCAGCAGCTCTGGACTAGGAATGGAGAGTGAGCAGTTCTTC.